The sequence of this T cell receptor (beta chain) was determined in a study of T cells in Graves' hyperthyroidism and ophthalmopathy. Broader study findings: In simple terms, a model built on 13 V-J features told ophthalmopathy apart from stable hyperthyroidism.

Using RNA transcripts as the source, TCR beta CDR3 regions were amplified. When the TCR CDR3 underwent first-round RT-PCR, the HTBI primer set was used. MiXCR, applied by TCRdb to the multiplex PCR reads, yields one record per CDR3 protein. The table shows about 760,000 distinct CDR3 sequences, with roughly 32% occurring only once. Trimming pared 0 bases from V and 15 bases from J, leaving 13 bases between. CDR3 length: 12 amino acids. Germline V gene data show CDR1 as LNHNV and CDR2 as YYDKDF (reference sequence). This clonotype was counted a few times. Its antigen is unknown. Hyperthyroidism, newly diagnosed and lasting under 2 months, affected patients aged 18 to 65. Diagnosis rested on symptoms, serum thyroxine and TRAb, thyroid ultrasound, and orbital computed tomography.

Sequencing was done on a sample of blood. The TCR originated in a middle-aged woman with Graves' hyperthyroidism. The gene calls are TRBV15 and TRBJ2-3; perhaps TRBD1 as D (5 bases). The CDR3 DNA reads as TGTGCCACCAGCAGAGATCAGGGTTTAGGATATTTT. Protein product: CATSRDQGLGYF.